This T cell receptor beta chain comes out of a study of T cells in women clearing cervical HPV infection. The CDR3 spans 14 residues. V lost 2 bases, J lost 4 bases, and 2 bases stayed unmatched. Germline CDR1 and CDR2: SEHNR and FQNEAQ (reference sequence). Concerning this clone itself: The read is 3 residues too short to cover the CDR3 end, so that end is filled in from the germline J gene.

The table came from immunoSEQ multiplex PCR; TCRdb's copy has only in-frame clones and leaves some out. Here the sample table reports 35,000 to 45,000 clones. This chain links TRBV7-9 with TRBJ1-1, with TRBD1 matching over 9 bases. The sample consisted of blood buffy coat. The receptor comes from a woman between 18 and 70 years old with a cervical HPV16 infection that either progressed to CIN3+ or cleared (not recorded which). The CDR3 spells CASSLTGQGTEAFF. The CDR3 bases that were read are TGTGCCAGCAGCTTAACGGGACAGGGCACTGAA.